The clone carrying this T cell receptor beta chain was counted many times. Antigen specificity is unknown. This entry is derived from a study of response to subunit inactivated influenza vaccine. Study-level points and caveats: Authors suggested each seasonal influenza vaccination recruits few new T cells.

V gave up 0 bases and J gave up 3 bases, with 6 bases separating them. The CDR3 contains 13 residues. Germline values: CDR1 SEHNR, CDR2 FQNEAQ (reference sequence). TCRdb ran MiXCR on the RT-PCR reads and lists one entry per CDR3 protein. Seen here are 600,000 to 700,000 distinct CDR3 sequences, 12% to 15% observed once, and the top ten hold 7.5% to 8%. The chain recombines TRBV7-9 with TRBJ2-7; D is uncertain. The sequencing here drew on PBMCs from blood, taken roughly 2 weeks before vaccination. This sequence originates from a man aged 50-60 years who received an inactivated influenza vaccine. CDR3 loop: CASSLAWGYEQYF. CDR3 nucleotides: TGTGCCAGCAGCTTAGCTTGGGGCTACGAGCAGTACTTC.